This record covers a single TCR beta chain. The sample carries other DNA sequences with the same CDR3. The germline CDR1 and CDR2 sequences are KGHSH and LQKENI. CDR3 length: 12 amino acids. V was shortened by 2 bases and J by 3 bases, with 5 bases between the two germline ends. Clones were read by immunoSEQ multiplex PCR, and TCRdb kept only the in-frame ones, dropping some. The table has 150,000 to 200,000 clones, 75% to 85% seen once. This record belongs to a study of blood T cell repertoires in COVID-19. Study-wide background: In each case, the material was cDNA or gDNA derived from T cells, B-cell-depleted T cells, or PBMCs.

Participants were aged roughly 18 to 95 years, lived in under 30 US areas, and enrolled virtually. The sample consisted of PBMCs or T cells enriched from blood (not recorded which). The source is a woman in her fifties or sixties with acute COVID-19. This chain uses TRBV18 with TRBJ2-7, with D possibly matching TRBD2 (5 bases). The CDR3 here is CASSPAGYEQYV. As DNA, the CDR3 is TGTGCCAGCTCACCAGCGGGCTACGAGCAGTACGTC.